The 24 T cell receptor beta chains below all came from one sample that was sequenced in a study of breast tumors, draining lymph nodes, adjacent tissues. The lymph nodes were axillary draining lymph nodes from breast cancer patients. TCRdb re-derived calls from the multiplex PCR reads in MiXCR, one entry per CDR3 protein. Of 140,000 to 150,000 distinct CDR3 sequences listed, about 30% are singletons. Sequenced input: axillary lymph node tissue. All receptors come from a female donor with breast cancer. Some clones in this sample may be carry-over from other donors' samples.

This clonotype occurred many times. As DNA, the CDR3 is TGTGCCTGGAAGGTGGGGGCGTCGGGCTACACCTTC. Encoded protein: CAWKVGASGYTF. V is TRBV30 and J is TRBJ1-2; maybe TRBD1 (6 bases). The germline V gene encodes CDR1 GTSNPN and CDR2 SVGIG (reference sequence). CDR3 length: 12 residues. V dropped 4 bases and J dropped 8 bases, with 14 bases sitting between them. The full variable domain, rest sourced from reference TRBV30 and TRBJ1-2, is SQTIHQWPATLVQPVGSPLSLECTVEGTSNPNLYWYRQAAGRGLQLLFYSVGIGQISSEVPQNLSASRPQDRQFILSSKKLLLSDSGFYLCAWKVGASGYTFGSGTRLTVV.

This clonotype was detected many times. The CDR3 DNA reads TGTGCCACCAGCAGAGTAGAGAATGAAAAACTGTTTTTT. Amino acid sequence: CATSRVENEKLFF. The chain links TRBV15 to TRBJ1-4; D unclear. The V and J ends lost 1 base and 5 bases respectively, with 5 bases between them. This CDR3 has 13 residues. The germline gives CDR1 LNHNV, CDR2 YYDKDF (reference sequence).

This clonotype was seen at least ten times. The rearrangement links TRBV19 to TRBJ2-1; TRBD1 matches 8 bases. The CDR3 is 16 amino acids. Germline assignment: CDR1 LNHDA and CDR2 SQIVND (reference sequence). The ends lost 3 bases at V and 5 bases at J; junction bases unmatched: 9. This chain's CDR3 is CASSMARTGSNNEQFF. The CDR3 bases are TGTGCCAGTAGTATGGCAAGGACAGGGAGTAACAATGAGCAGTTCTTC.

This rearrangement joins TRBV7-2 to TRBJ2-5; no reliable D call. The V end was cut by 6 bases, the J end by 5 bases, with 19 bases between. The CDR3 runs 15 residues. Germline V gene lookup returns CDR1 SGHTA and CDR2 FQGNSA. CDR3 region: CASSSQAGIGETQYF. The CDR3 DNA sequence: TGTGCCAGCAGTTCGCAAGCTGGAATAGGGGAGACCCAGTACTTC.

The rearrangement links TRBV10-1 to TRBJ2-2; either TRBD1 or TRBD2 may supply D (6 bases each). Trimming left V 4 bases short and J 4 bases short, with 16 bases between. Germline V lookup: CDR1 WNHNN, CDR2 SYGVQD (reference sequence). This CDR3 has 16 residues. Written as DNA, the CDR3 is TGCGCCAGCAGTGGTTACGGAGAGGGGGGCACCGGGGAGCTGTTTTTT. Protein product: CASSGYGEGGTGELFF.

This clonotype was detected ten times or more. This could be a read error, since a much larger clone is one nucleotide away. The chain couples TRBV11-2 to TRBJ2-5, with TRBD2 identical over 8 bases. CDR1 is SGHAT and CDR2 is FQNNGV in the germline V gene. The CDR3 has 15 residues. The V gene end was trimmed by 3 bases and the J gene end by 2 bases; junction bases not matched to a gene: 5. The CDR3 DNA is TGTGCCAGCAGCTTCTCGACTAGCGCACAAGAGACCCAGTACTTC. Translating it yields CASSFSTSAQETQYF.

This clonotype appeared many times. This chain joins TRBV20-1 and TRBJ1-6; D not certain. V was shortened by 1 base and J by 6 bases, with 13 bases between the two germline ends. Germline V gene lookup returns CDR1 DFQATT and CDR2 SNEGSKA (reference sequence). CDR3 length equals 15 residues. The CDR3 DNA reads as TGCAGTGCTAGAGCAGGAAATTTCGGTAATTCACCCCTCCACTTT. Translated: CSARAGNFGNSPLHF.

This clonotype appeared many times. The J gene is TRBJ2-3, the V gene TRBV29-1, with 7 nucleotides matching TRBD2. Germline V gene lookup returns CDR1 SQVTM and CDR2 ANQGSEA. CDR3 length: 16 residues. The V gene end was trimmed by 1 base and the J gene end by 2 bases; junction bases not matched to a gene: 9. CDR3 sequence (DNA): TGCAGCGTTGAAGGCCCTAGGAGCGGGGCCACAGATACGCAGTATTTT. This gives the protein CSVEGPRSGATDTQYF.

This clonotype was observed at least ten times. V and J are TRBV4-2 and TRBJ2-3, with 8 nucleotides matching TRBD2. The CDR3 is 18 residues long. CDR1 LGHNA and CDR2 YNFKEQ come from the germline V gene. V lost 0 bases, J lost 0 bases, and 8 bases stayed unmatched. CDR3 loop: CASSQEGAGGGSTDTQYF. The CDR3 DNA is TGTGCCAGCAGCCAAGAGGGGGCCGGGGGGGGGAGCACAGATACGCAGTATTTT.

This clonotype was recorded many times. CDR3 region: CAWRPGGRGTGGYTF. DNA for the CDR3: TGTGCCTGGAGACCAGGGGGCAGGGGGACGGGGGGCTACACCTTC. This rearrangement joins TRBV30 to TRBJ1-2; 8 bases map to TRBD1. V lost 3 bases, J lost 8 bases, and 14 bases stayed unmatched. This CDR3 is 15 amino acids long. Germline lookup yields CDR1 GTSNPN and CDR2 SVGIG (reference sequence).

V and J are TRBV7-2 and TRBJ2-1; TRBD1 aligns across 9 bases. V lost 6 bases to trimming and J lost 6 bases; unmatched junction nucleotides: 12. CDR3 length equals 16 residues. CDR1 is SGHTA, CDR2 FQGNSA, per germline. CDR3 amino acids: CASRGYRRTGVNEQFF. The CDR3 bases are TGTGCCAGCAGGGGATATCGCAGGACAGGGGTCAATGAGCAGTTCTTC.

This clonotype occurred a few times. A clone one base away is much larger, so this may be a read error. The chain employs TRBV11-2 and TRBJ2-3, with 11 bases identical to TRBD2. With 5 bases clipped from V and 4 bases from J, the junction kept 8 bases outside the gene matches. The CDR3 covers 16 residues. Germline assignment: CDR1 SGHAT and CDR2 FQNNGV. The CDR3 nucleotides are TGTGCCAGCAGCCTTATAGCGGGGGGGAACGCAGATACGCAGTATTTT. As protein: CASSLIAGGNADTQYF.

In this sample, this clonotype turned up many times. The chain links TRBV2 to TRBJ2-4, with D unresolved. V lost 2 bases and J 0 bases, leaving 5 bases between the germline ends. Per the germline V gene, CDR1 is SNHLY and CDR2 is FYNNEI. This CDR3 comprises 14 residues. CDR3 DNA: TGTGCCAGCAGTGAAATCCAAGCCAAAAACATTCAGTACTTC. Translated, it gives CASSEIQAKNIQYF.

This chain links TRBV5-1 with TRBJ1-6; D might be TRBD1 (6 bases). The CDR3 runs to 13 residues. Germline CDR1 is SGHRS and CDR2 is YFSETQ. Trimming took 7 bases from V and 10 from J, leaving 15 bases between them. The CDR3: CASSRDNDSPLHF. The CDR3 nucleotides are TGCGCCAGCTCCCGGGACAATGACTCACCCCTCCACTTT.

This clonotype was counted many times. This rearrangement joins TRBV5-1 to TRBJ1-6, with TRBD1 as a possible D gene (5 bases). This CDR3 comprises 13 residues. Trimming removed 4 bases from V and 7 bases from J, with 9 bases in between. The germline CDR1 and CDR2 sequences are SGHRS and YFSETQ. The CDR3 DNA follows: TGCGCCAGCAGCGTGGGGGAAAATTCACCCCTCCACTTT. Translation gives CASSVGENSPLHF.

CDR3: CASSQGQGNNEQFF. In DNA, the CDR3 is TGTGCCAGCAGCCAGGGACAGGGGAACAATGAGCAGTTCTTC. V is TRBV7-9 and J is TRBJ2-1; 10 bases match TRBD1. V was pared by 5 bases and J by 5 bases, with 3 bases of the junction left unmatched. The CDR3 sequence is 14 residues long. Germline CDR1 SEHNR, CDR2 FQNEAQ (reference sequence).

With regard to this clonotype: The CDR3 end shows no conserved phenylalanine or tryptophan, and so a read error is likely. The DNA is omitted, as the CDR3 cannot be located on it reliably, and the CDR3 follows TCRdb's listing. The chain joins TRBV20-1 to TRBJ2-1; the table's D call of TRBD2 was not tested on the DNA. The CDR3 has 9 amino acids, counting both end residues. The germline V gene encodes CDR1 DFQATT and CDR2 SNEGSKA (reference sequence). This CDR3 is CSARVAGFD.

With regard to this clonotype: This clone may be a read error of a much larger clone one base away. The chain carries TRBV5-6 and TRBJ1-2; D not resolved. This CDR3 spans 13 amino acids. Germline V CDR1 and CDR2: SGHDT, YYEEEE. The CDR3 reads CASSLSSYYGYAF. As DNA, the CDR3 is TGTGCCAGCAGCTTGTCTAGTTACTATGGCTACGCCTTC.

This clonotype was detected ten times or more. The rearrangement uses TRBV7-3 and TRBJ2-1, with TRBD2 matching over 9 bases. V lost 5 bases and J lost 9; bases outside the gene matches: 14. The germline CDR1 and CDR2 sequences are SGHTA and FQGTGA. The CDR3 covers 16 residues. CDR3 DNA: TGTGCCAGCAGCACAAGCGGGCTAGCGGGGCGGGGTGAGCAGTTCTTC. Residues: CASSTSGLAGRGEQFF.

Remarks on this clonotype: The missing conserved phenylalanine or tryptophan at the end of this CDR3 makes a read error likely. V gene TRBV5-1 combines with J gene TRBJ1-1; possibly TRBD1 for D (5 bases). V was clipped by 0 bases and J by 3 bases, with 12 bases between them. There are 15 residues in the CDR3. From germline, CDR1 is SGHRS and CDR2 YFSETQ. CDR3 sequence (DNA): TGCGCCAGCAGCTTGGCTCCAGGGTTGGACACTGAAGCTTTCTGT. This translates into CASSLAPGLDTEAFC.

This clonotype has ten or more counts. The chain is built from TRBV6-4 and TRBJ2-2; the D gene could be TRBD1 or TRBD2 (5 bases each). Trimming stripped 5 bases from V and 6 bases from J, with 13 bases between. This CDR3 spans 14 amino acids. Germline CDR1 reads MRHNA; CDR2 reads SNTAGT. CDR3: CASSRGPRSGELFF. The CDR3 DNA is TGTGCCAGCAGTAGGGGACCGAGGTCCGGGGAGCTGTTTTTT.

Notes on this clonotype: The junction and the germline gene differ at one end; a read error may be behind it. V gene TRBV11-2 combines with J gene TRBJ2-4, with D maybe TRBD2 (5 bases). This CDR3 is built from 15 residues. Germline lookup yields CDR1 SGHAT and CDR2 FQNNGV. This CDR3 reads CASSLGGLAKDIQYF. The CDR3 DNA sequence: TGTGCCAGCAGCTTAGGCGGCCTAGCCAAAGACATTCAGTACTTC.

The sample holds one count of this clonotype. One end of the junction does not line up with germline, which may come from a read error. This chain uses TRBV24-1 with TRBJ2-6, with TRBD1 identical over 8 bases. This CDR3 is built from 18 residues. The germline CDR1 and CDR2 sequences are KGHDR and SFDVKD. DNA for the CDR3: TGTGCCACCAGTGATAGTCGGACAGGGATAATCGGCGGGAACACTGAAGCTTTC. Translated, it gives CATSDSRTGIIGGNTEAF.

The CDR3 here is CASSVRQGSTGANVLTF. CDR3 bases: TGTGCCAGCAGCGTAAGACAGGGAAGCACTGGGGCCAACGTCCTGACTTTC. V and J are TRBV9 and TRBJ2-6; 7 bases fit TRBD1. There are 17 residues in the CDR3. Per germline, CDR1 SGDLS and CDR2 YYNGEE. Trimming removed 1 base from V and 2 bases from J; junction bases left unmatched: 6.